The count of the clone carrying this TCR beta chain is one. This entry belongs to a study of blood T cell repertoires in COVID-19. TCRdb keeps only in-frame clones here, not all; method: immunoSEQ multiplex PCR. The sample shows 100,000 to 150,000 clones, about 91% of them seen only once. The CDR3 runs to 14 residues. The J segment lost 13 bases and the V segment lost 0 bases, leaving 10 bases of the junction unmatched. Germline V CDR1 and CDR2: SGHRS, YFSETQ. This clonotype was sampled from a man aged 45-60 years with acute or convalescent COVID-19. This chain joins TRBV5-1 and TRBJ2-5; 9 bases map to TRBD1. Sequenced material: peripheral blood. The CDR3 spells CASSLDTGGLVGYF. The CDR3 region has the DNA TGCGCCAGCAGCTTGGATACAGGGGGCTTAGTAGGGTACTTC.